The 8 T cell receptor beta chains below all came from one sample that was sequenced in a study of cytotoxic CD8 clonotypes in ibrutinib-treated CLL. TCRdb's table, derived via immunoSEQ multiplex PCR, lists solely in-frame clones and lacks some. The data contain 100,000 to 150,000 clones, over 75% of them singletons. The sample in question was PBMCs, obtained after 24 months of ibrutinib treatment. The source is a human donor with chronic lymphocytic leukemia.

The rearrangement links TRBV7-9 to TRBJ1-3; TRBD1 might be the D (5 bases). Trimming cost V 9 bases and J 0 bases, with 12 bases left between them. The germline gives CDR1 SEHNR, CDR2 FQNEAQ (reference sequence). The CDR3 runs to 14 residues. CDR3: CASPRVNSGNTIYF. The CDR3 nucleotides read TGTGCCAGTCCCAGGGTAAACTCTGGAAACACCATATATTTT. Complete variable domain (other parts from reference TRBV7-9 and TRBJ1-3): DTGVSQNPRHKITKRGQNVTFRCDPISEHNRLYWYRQTLGQGPEFLTYFQNEAQLEKSRLLSDRFSAERPKGSFSTLEIQRTEQGDSAMYLCASPRVNSGNTIYFGEGSWLTVV.

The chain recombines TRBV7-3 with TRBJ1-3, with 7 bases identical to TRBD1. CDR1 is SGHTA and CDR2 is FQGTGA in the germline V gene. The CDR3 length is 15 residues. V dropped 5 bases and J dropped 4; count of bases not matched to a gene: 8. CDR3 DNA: TGTGCCAGCAGCCTAGAGGGACAGCCAGGAAACACCATATATTTT. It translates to CASSLEGQPGNTIYF. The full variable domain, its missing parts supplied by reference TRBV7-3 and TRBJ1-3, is GAGVSQTPSNKVTEKGKYVELRCDPISGHTALYWYRQSLGQGPEFLIYFQGTGAADDSGLPNDRFFAVRPEGSVSTLKIQRTERGDSAVYLCASSLEGQPGNTIYFGEGSWLTVV.

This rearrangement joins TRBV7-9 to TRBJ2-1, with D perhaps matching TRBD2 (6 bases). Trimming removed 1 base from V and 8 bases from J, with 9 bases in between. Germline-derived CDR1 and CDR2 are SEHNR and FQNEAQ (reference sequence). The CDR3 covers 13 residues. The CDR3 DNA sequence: TGTGCCAGCAGCTTAGTTTCGGGGGATGAGCAGTTCTTC. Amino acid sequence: CASSLVSGDEQFF.

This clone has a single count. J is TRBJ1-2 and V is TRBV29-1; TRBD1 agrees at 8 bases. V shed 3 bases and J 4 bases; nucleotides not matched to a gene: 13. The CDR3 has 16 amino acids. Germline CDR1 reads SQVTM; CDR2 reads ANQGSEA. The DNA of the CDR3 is TGCAGCGTTGATTCGGATAAAGGGACAGGCGGCTATGGCTACACCTTC. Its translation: CSVDSDKGTGGYGYTF.

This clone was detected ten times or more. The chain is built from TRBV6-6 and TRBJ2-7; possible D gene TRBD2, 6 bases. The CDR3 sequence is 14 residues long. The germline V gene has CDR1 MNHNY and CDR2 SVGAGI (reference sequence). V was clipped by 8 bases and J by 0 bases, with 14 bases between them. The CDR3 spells CASETSLSSYEQYF. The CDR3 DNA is TGTGCCAGCGAGACTAGTCTATCCTCCTACGAGCAGTACTTC.

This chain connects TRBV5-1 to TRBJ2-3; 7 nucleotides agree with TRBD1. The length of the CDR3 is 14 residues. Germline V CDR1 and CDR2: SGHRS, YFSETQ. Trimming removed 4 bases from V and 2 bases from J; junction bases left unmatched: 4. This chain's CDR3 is CASSLGQSTDTQYF. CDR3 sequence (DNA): TGCGCCAGCAGCCTGGGACAGTCCACAGATACGCAGTATTTT.

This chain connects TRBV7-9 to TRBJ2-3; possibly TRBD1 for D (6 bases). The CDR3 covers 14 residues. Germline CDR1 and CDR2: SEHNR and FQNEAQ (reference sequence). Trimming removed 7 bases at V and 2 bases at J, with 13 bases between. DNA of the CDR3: TGTGCCAGCACTCCGGACAGCCTCACAGATACGCAGTATTTT. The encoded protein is CASTPDSLTDTQYF.

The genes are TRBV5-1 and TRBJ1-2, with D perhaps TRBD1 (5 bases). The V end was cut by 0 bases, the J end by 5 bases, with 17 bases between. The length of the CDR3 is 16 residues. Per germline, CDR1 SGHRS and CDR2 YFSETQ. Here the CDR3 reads CASSLGTPREGYGYTF. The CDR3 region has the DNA TGCGCCAGCAGCTTGGGTACCCCGAGGGAGGGGTATGGCTACACCTTC.